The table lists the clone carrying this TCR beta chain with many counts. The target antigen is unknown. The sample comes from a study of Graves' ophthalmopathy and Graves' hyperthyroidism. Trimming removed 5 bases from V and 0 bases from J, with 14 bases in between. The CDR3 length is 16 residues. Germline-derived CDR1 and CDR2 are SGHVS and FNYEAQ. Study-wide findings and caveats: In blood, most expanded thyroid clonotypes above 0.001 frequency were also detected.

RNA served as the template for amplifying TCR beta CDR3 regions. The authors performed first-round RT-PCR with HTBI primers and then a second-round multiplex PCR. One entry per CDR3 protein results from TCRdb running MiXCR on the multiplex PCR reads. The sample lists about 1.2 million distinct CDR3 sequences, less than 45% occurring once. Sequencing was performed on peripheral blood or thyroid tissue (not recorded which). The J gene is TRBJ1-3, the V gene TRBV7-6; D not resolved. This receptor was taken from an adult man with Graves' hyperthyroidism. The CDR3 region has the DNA TGTGCCAGCAGCCGAATAATCCCCCTCTCTGGAAACACCATATATTTT. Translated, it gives CASSRIIPLSGNTIYF.